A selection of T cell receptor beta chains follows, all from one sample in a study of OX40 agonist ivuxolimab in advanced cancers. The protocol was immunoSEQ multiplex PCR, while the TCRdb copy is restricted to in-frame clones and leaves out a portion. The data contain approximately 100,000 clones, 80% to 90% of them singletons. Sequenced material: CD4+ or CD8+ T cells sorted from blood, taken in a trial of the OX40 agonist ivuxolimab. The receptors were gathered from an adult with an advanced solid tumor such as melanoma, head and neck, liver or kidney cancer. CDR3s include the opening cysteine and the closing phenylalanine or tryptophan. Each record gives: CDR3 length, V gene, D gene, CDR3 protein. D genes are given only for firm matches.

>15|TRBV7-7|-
CASSLEFAGQETQYF
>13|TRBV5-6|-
CAGRTQAQETQYF
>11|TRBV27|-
CASTPPGEQFF
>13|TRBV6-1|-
CASNRAGDTEAFF
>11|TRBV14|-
CASSQGDTQYF
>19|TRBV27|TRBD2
CASSLFTGTSGGETDTQYF
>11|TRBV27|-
CASSWGRRAFF
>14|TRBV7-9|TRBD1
CASSHGTANTEAFF
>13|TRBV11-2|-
CASSLRENQPQHF
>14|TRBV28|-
CASTEKRVNYGYTF
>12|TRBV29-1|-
CSVHSQGNTQYF
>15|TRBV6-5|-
CASTDWSRQGETQYF